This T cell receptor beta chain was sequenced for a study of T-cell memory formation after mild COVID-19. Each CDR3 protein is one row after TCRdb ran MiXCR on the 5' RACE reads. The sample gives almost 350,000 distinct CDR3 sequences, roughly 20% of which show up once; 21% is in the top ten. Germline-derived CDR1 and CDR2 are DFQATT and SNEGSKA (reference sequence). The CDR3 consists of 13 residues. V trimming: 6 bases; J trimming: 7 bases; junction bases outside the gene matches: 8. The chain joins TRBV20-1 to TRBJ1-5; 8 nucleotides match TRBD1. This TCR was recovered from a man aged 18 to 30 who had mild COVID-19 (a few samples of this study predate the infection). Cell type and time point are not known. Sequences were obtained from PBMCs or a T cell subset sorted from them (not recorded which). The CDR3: CSARTGPSQPQHF. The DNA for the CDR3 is TGCAGTGCCAGGACAGGGCCTTCGCAGCCCCAGCATTTT.